This T cell receptor beta chain was sequenced during a study of identical twins (dated by TCRdb to 2016 to 2018). A note on the overall study: To test whether fetal clonotypes persist, this study deep-sequenced TCR alpha and beta repertoires from monozygotic twins, from unrelated adults of various ages, and from cord blood. To rule out contamination, the twin experiments were replicated at different times with different library preparation protocols. Study-level results and caveats: Because the same donors could not be followed over many years, the conclusions relied on cross-sectional statistical analysis. Out-of-frame TCR alpha sharing in monozygotic twins was systematically underestimated by recombination models, whereas sharing between unrelated individuals was in agreement with the recombination models. Zero-insertion analyses could be partly confounded by invariant T cells such as MAIT and iNKT, though diverse VJ usage argued against such confounding for most clonotypes. Abundant cord blood beta clonotypes had fewer insertions, young adult naive repertoires showed a similar but weaker trend, and memory repertoires showed no such trend. In beta out-of-frame sequences, excess twin sharing was weaker, because having fewer shared sequences lowered the signal-to-noise ratio. Compared with coincidental sharing between unrelated individuals, out-of-frame TCR alpha sequences shared between twins had an excess of sequences with low generation probability.

Only healthy Caucasian donors were included. The CDR3, from cysteine to phenylalanine, totals 15 residues. Just CDR3 DNA is preserved here, 45 bases in frame from base 1. Relative to germline, V is 3 bases shorter and J is 4 bases shorter, with 14 bases between their ends. Looking up the germline V gene yields CDR1 SGHVS and CDR2 FQNEAQ. This clonotype has a handful of counts. Its antigen remains undetermined. The record has no base qualities; no much larger clone is one base away. Library preparation was by 5' RACE. Sequenced using an Illumina HiSeq 2000. Template switching added a universal primer binding site, and the final cDNA carried a unique molecular identifier that allowed TCR cDNA molecules to be counted accurately. Specific primers in the conserved constant-segment region were used to synthesize first-strand cDNA for the TCR alpha and beta chains. Each cDNA library was double barcoded, with a SMART-Mk sample barcode plus Illumina barcodes, to control for contamination. TruSeq adapter sequences along with Illumina sample barcodes were introduced in two successive PCR steps. Sequencing of the TCR alpha and beta cDNA libraries was done on the Illumina HiSeq platform using custom primers. As for the original processing: MiGEC was used to process raw reads and extract unique molecular identifiers, and MiXCR was used to find CDR3 positions. For each individual, recombination models were inferred using an EM algorithm with the repgenHMM and IGoR tools. Shared clonotype analysis was performed with the tcR package in R, normalizing sharing by the product of cloneset sizes. To study raw recombination without the effects of thymic and clonal selection, out-of-frame nonproductive sequences were analyzed. TCRdb ran its own pipeline on the public reads, namely fastp trimming at Q25 and MiXCR clone calling, and kept in-frame beta chains. Rows with one shared CDR3 protein collapse into an entry with the most common genes and DNA. TCRdb assigned the V and J calls; the authors' analysis was not used. Here the sample has roughly 1.6 million distinct CDR3 sequences; less than 35% occur a single time. About 0.3% of the sample rests with the top ten.

The receptor comes from a newborn girl in good health. Sequencing was carried out using cord blood. The V and J segments used are TRBV7-8 and TRBJ2-3, with the D call tentatively TRBD1 or TRBD2, each fitting 5 bases. The CDR3 protein: CASSLLRGGSDTQYF. The sequenced DNA: TGTGCCAGCAGCTTGCTTCGTGGGGGATCAGATACGCAGTATTTT.